The 21 T cell receptor beta chains reported below all come from one sample, sequenced in a study of Graves' ophthalmopathy and Graves' hyperthyroidism. From RNA, the CDR3 regions of TCR beta chains were amplified and sequenced. Following a first-round RT-PCR that used HTBI primers, a second-round multiplex PCR was carried out. One entry per CDR3 protein results from TCRdb running MiXCR on the multiplex PCR reads. The sample lists approximately 380,000 distinct CDR3 sequences, 20% to 25% seen once, with roughly 3% in the top ten. The source material was peripheral blood. These TCRs come from a woman under 30 with stable Graves' hyperthyroidism.

This clonotype was found a few times. The rearrangement joins TRBV18 to TRBJ2-7, with D uncertain. V was pared by 2 bases and J by 3 bases, with 8 bases between. Germline V gives CDR1 KGHSH, CDR2 LQKENI. The CDR3 is 13 amino acids. CDR3 loop: CASSPNPSYEQYF. The CDR3 bases are TGTGCCAGCTCACCAAACCCCAGCTACGAGCAGTACTTC. Full variable domain (outside the CDR3, taken from reference TRBV18 and TRBJ2-7): NAGVMQNPRHLVRRRGQEARLRCSPMKGHSHVYWYRQLPEEGLKFMVYLQKENIIDESGMPKERFSAEFPKEGPSILRIQQVVRGDSAAYFCASSPNPSYEQYFGPGTRLTVT.

The rearrangement uses TRBV12-3 or TRBV12-4 and TRBJ1-2, with 9 bases that match TRBD1. The CDR3 sequence is 15 residues long. Trimming took 2 bases from V and 7 from J; bases not matched to a gene: 8. CDR3 amino acids: CASSLIAGTGSGYTF. The CDR3 nucleotides are TGTGCCAGCAGTTTAATCGCCGGGACAGGGAGTGGCTACACCTTC.

This clonotype was observed a few times. The V gene is TRBV3-1, the J gene TRBJ1-1; TRBD1 agrees at 10 bases. The germline gives CDR1 LGHDT, CDR2 YNNKEL (reference sequence). Trimming at V came to 2 bases and at J to 8 bases, leaving 8 bases not matched to a gene. This CDR3 comprises 15 residues. CDR3 nucleotide sequence: TGTGCCAGCAGCCAATCCGACAGGGGGCGATTGGAAGCTTTCTTT. Protein: CASSQSDRGRLEAFF.

This clonotype was seen many times. The chain has TRBV12-3 or TRBV12-4 and TRBJ1-2, with D possibly being TRBD1 (6 bases). The CDR3 has 13 residues. V lost 5 bases to trimming and J lost 7 bases, with 14 bases between them. The CDR3 sequence: CASSTNRVRGYTF. CDR3 in DNA: TGTGCCAGCAGTACGAACAGGGTCCGTGGCTACACCTTC.

The V and J genes are TRBV10-3 and TRBJ2-5; D perhaps matches TRBD2 (5 bases). Trimming cost V 5 bases and J 1 base, with 11 bases left between them. The germline CDR1 and CDR2 sequences are ENHRY and SYGVKD. The CDR3 is 14 amino acids. The DNA for the CDR3 is TGTGCCATCAGTCCCGGGATGTCCCAAGAGACCCAGTACTTC. Protein product: CAISPGMSQETQYF.

This clonotype was counted at least ten times. The chain is built from TRBV19 and TRBJ1-1; 7 positions match TRBD1. This CDR3 has 15 residues. The V gene end was trimmed by 5 bases and the J gene end by 4 bases; junction bases not matched to a gene: 10. The germline V gene encodes CDR1 LNHDA and CDR2 SQIVND (reference sequence). Written as DNA, the CDR3 is TGTGCCAGTAGTGGGAGAAGACAGGGTGTCACTGAAGCTTTCTTT. It specifies CASSGRRQGVTEAFF.

The chain carries TRBV18 and TRBJ1-2, with D possibly being TRBD1 (5 bases). The CDR3 contains 15 residues. Between the trimmed V and J ends, which lost 3 bases and 5 bases, there was a span of 16 bases. Germline loops: CDR1 KGHSH, CDR2 LQKENI. The CDR3 nucleotides read TGTGCCAGCTCACCGTCGGGGCTTACTTTATATGGCTACACCTTC. Its protein is CASSPSGLTLYGYTF.

CDR3 loop: CASTNRAGQPQHF. The CDR3 DNA reads as TGTGCCAGCACCAACAGGGCAGGCCAGCCCCAGCATTTT. The gene calls are TRBV12-3 or TRBV12-4 and TRBJ1-5, with D possibly being TRBD1 (6 bases). The CDR3 extends over 13 amino acids. The V and J ends lost 7 bases and 7 bases respectively, with 14 bases between them.

This chain uses TRBV6-5 with TRBJ1-2; 9 nucleotides align to TRBD1. In germline, CDR1 is MNHEY, CDR2 SVGAGI. V gave up 0 bases and J gave up 4 bases; unmatched junction bases: 3. The CDR3 sequence is 15 residues long. CDR3 residues: CASSYSTGGLYGYTF. CDR3 nucleotide sequence: TGTGCCAGCAGTTACTCAACAGGGGGCCTCTATGGCTACACCTTC.

This clonotype was recorded many times. In DNA form, the CDR3 reads TGTGCCAGCTCTCTAGACGGGTTTGGGGAGCTGTTTTTT. This gives the protein CASSLDGFGELFF. This chain connects TRBV7-2 to TRBJ2-2; no clear D gene. Per the germline V gene, CDR1 is SGHTA and CDR2 is FQGNSA. The CDR3 has 13 residues. Trimming stripped 8 bases from V and 8 bases from J, with 15 bases between.

This chain joins TRBV6-1 and TRBJ1-1, with D tentatively TRBD1 (5 bases). CDR3 length: 16 residues. The germline CDR1 and CDR2 sequences are MNHNS and SASEGT. V shed 5 bases and J shed 0 bases, with 16 bases lying between them. CDR3 in amino acids: CASSHRTIRMNTEAFF. The CDR3, as DNA: TGTGCCAGCAGTCATAGGACAATACGCATGAACACTGAAGCTTTCTTT.

A single count supports this clonotype. A read error may explain this, as a much larger clone is one base away. The CDR3 DNA reads as TGCAGTGCTAGAGATGTCCTAGCGGGAGGTTCCGGGGAGCTGTTGTTT. Protein product: CSARDVLAGGSGELLF. The chain is built from TRBV20-1 and TRBJ2-2; 11 bases line up with TRBD2. Germline V gene lookup returns CDR1 DFQATT and CDR2 SNEGSKA (reference sequence). CDR3 length equals 16 residues.

Many counts were recorded for this clonotype. The chain links TRBV5-1 to TRBJ2-5; 11 bases are shared with TRBD2. This CDR3 is built from 15 residues. V shed 4 bases, J shed 2 bases, and the junction held 4 bases outside the gene matches. The germline gives CDR1 SGHRS, CDR2 YFSETQ. The CDR3 DNA sequence: TGCGCCAGCAGCATCGGGACTAGCGGACAAGAGACCCAGTACTTC. As protein: CASSIGTSGQETQYF.

The gene calls are TRBV2 and TRBJ1-5, with D perhaps matching TRBD1 (5 bases). The CDR3 spans 13 residues. Germline CDR1 and CDR2: SNHLY and FYNNEI. The germline V and J ends were trimmed by 8 bases and 3 bases, with 11 bases remaining between them. In DNA form, the CDR3 reads TGTGCCAGCGGTAGGGACCTCAATCAGCCCCAGCATTTT. This codes for CASGRDLNQPQHF.

This clonotype was counted many times. J is TRBJ2-7 and V is TRBV9, with a weak D call TRBD1 (5 bases). Trimming took off 0 bases at V and 3 bases at J, with 13 bases between the two ends. This CDR3 is 15 amino acids long. Looked up from germline, CDR1 is SGDLS and CDR2 is YYNGEE. The chain's CDR3 is CASSVAPQGHYEQYF. The CDR3 region has the DNA TGTGCCAGCAGCGTAGCTCCCCAGGGCCACTACGAGCAGTACTTC.

In this sample, this clonotype turned up many times. The gene calls are TRBV2 and TRBJ2-5, with D uncertain. Germline loops: CDR1 SNHLY, CDR2 FYNNEI. The CDR3 has 13 residues. V lost 7 bases and J lost 2, with 11 bases in between. This CDR3 is CASTAVGQETQYF. CDR3 coding DNA: TGTGCCAGCACCGCCGTCGGGCAAGAGACCCAGTACTTC.

This clonotype was detected a few times. This chain joins TRBV24-1 and TRBJ2-5; D is unclear. CDR3 length: 15 residues. The germline gives CDR1 KGHDR, CDR2 SFDVKD. The germline V and J ends were trimmed by 0 bases and 5 bases, with 12 bases remaining between them. This chain's CDR3 is CATSDLHGSHETQYF. The CDR3 nucleotides are TGTGCCACCAGTGATTTGCATGGAAGCCACGAGACCCAGTACTTC.

This clonotype was seen many times. The chain links TRBV5-7 to TRBJ1-2, with 9 bases fitting TRBD1. TRBV5-7 falls under the ORF class, with uncertain function. The ends lost 0 bases at V and 4 bases at J; junction bases unmatched: 4. CDR3 size: 15 residues. The CDR3 is CASSLGDRAVYGYTF. CDR3 nucleotide sequence: TGTGCCAGCAGCTTGGGGGACAGGGCCGTCTATGGCTACACCTTC.

This clonotype was recorded at least ten times. The rearrangement links TRBV10-3 to TRBJ1-1, with D possibly being TRBD1 (5 bases). Germline loops: CDR1 ENHRY, CDR2 SYGVKD. The CDR3 totals 13 residues. With 7 bases removed from V and 4 bases from J, the gap between germline ends came to 13 bases. CDR3 in amino acids: CAITRGMSTEAFF. The CDR3, as DNA: TGTGCCATCACCCGGGGGATGAGCACTGAAGCTTTCTTT.

Ten or more counts support this clonotype. The CDR3 sequence: CATSDTGDRGHEQYF. For the CDR3, the DNA is TGTGCCACCAGTGACACCGGGGACAGAGGGCACGAGCAGTACTTC. The V call is TRBV24-1, the J call TRBJ2-7; TRBD1 matches 7 bases. CDR3 length equals 15 residues. Germline loops: CDR1 KGHDR, CDR2 SFDVKD. J was trimmed by 5 bases and V by 4 bases; bases with no gene match: 10.

The chain couples TRBV6-1 to TRBJ1-1; D uncertain. Germline CDR1 is MNHNS and CDR2 is SASEGT. The CDR3 is 12 residues long. With 4 bases removed from V and 5 bases from J, the gap between germline ends came to 8 bases. The CDR3 protein is CASSVVGTEAFF. In DNA, the CDR3 is TGTGCCAGCAGTGTGGTGGGAACTGAAGCTTTCTTT.